One sample yielded the 29 T cell receptor beta chains listed below, sequenced in a study of OX40 agonist ivuxolimab in advanced cancers. Sequencing was performed with immunoSEQ multiplex PCR; in TCRdb, only in-frame clones are kept and a portion is missing. Altogether more than 65,000 clones are present, around 88% being singletons, with the ten largest covering around 0.56%. The sample was CD4+ or CD8+ T cells sorted from blood, taken in a trial of the OX40 agonist ivuxolimab. The receptors derive from an adult with an advanced solid tumor such as melanoma, head and neck, liver or kidney cancer.

The chain uses TRBV19 and TRBJ1-3; unclear D gene. This CDR3 is 15 amino acids long. The germline gives CDR1 LNHDA, CDR2 SQIVND (reference sequence). V was cut by 7 bases and J by 0 bases, with 13 bases left in between. Written as DNA, the CDR3 is TGTGCCAGTAATTCGGACCGGGGCTCTGGAAACACCATATATTTT. Its translation: CASNSDRGSGNTIYF. The entire variable domain, with the rest obtained from reference TRBV19 and TRBJ1-3, is as follows: DGGITQSPKYLFRKEGQNVTLSCEQNLNHDAMYWYRQDPGQGLRLIYYSQIVNDFQKGDIAEGYSVSREKKESFPLTVTSAQKNPTAFYLCASNSDRGSGNTIYFGEGSWLTVV.

This clone appeared a single time. J is TRBJ2-5 and V is TRBV5-1, with a tentative D call TRBD2 (5 bases). The J call may be in error: the DNA end matches TRBJ2-7 better. This CDR3 has 13 amino acids. Germline values: CDR1 SGHRS, CDR2 YFSETQ. In nucleotides, the CDR3 is TGCGCCAGCAGCCGGGGTATGTCCTACGAGCAGTACTTC. Translated: CASSRGMSYEQYF.

The chain has TRBV27 and TRBJ2-3; TRBD2 agrees at 9 bases. The CDR3 spans 17 residues. J lost 2 bases, V lost 6 bases, and 12 bases had no gene match. Looked up from germline, CDR1 is MNHEY and CDR2 is SMNVEV (reference sequence). The CDR3 DNA follows: TGTGCCAGCAGACCGTATCGGACTAGCGCCTTCACAGATACGCAGTATTTT. This sequence encodes CASRPYRTSAFTDTQYF.

The CDR3 reads CASSYIGGVMDTQYF. Here the CDR3 DNA reads TGTGCCAGCAGTTACATCGGGGGGGTCATGGATACGCAGTATTTT. The chain couples TRBV6-6 to TRBJ2-3; 8 positions agree with TRBD2. The V gene's germline CDR1 is MNHNY and CDR2 SVGAGI (reference sequence). CDR3 length: 15 amino acids. Trimming took 2 bases from V and 6 from J; bases not matched to a gene: 7.

The rearrangement joins TRBV10-3 to TRBJ2-2; 9 bases match TRBD2. Germline assignment: CDR1 ENHRY and CDR2 SYGVKD. The CDR3 runs to 15 residues. The J segment lost 1 base and the V segment lost 4 bases, leaving 1 base of the junction unmatched. Here the CDR3 reads CAISGAGGNTGELFF. The CDR3 nucleotides are TGTGCCATCAGTGGAGCGGGGGGGAACACCGGGGAGCTGTTTTTT.

The chain has TRBV27 and TRBJ2-5; TRBD2 might be the D (7 bases). V was cut by 6 bases and J by 0 bases, with 14 bases left in between. Germline V gene data show CDR1 as MNHEY and CDR2 as SMNVEV (reference sequence). CDR3 size: 15 residues. The CDR3 loop is CASRRGGPYQETQYF. The CDR3 coding sequence is TGTGCCAGCAGGCGCGGGGGCCCGTACCAAGAGACCCAGTACTTC.

This rearrangement joins TRBV5-1 to TRBJ2-5; D possibly corresponds to TRBD2 (6 bases). The germline V gene has CDR1 SGHRS and CDR2 YFSETQ. Trimming left V 1 base short and J 2 bases short, with 9 bases between. The CDR3 is 14 amino acids. CDR3 region: CASSLWSGQETQYF. The CDR3 bases are TGCGCCAGCAGCTTGTGGAGCGGGCAAGAGACCCAGTACTTC. The whole variable domain, remainder taken from reference TRBV5-1 and TRBJ2-5, is KAGVTQTPRYLIKTRGQQVTLSCSPISGHRSVSWYQQTPGQGLQFLFEYFSETQRNKGNFPGRFSGRQFSNSRSEMNVSTLELGDSALYLCASSLWSGQETQYFGPGTRLLVL.

The chain couples TRBV18 to TRBJ2-3; TRBD2 is a possible D gene (6 bases). The CDR3 loop spans 17 amino acids. In germline, CDR1 is KGHSH, CDR2 LQKENI. The V end lost 3 bases, the J end lost 4 bases, and 20 bases lay between the germline ends. The CDR3 loop reads CASSPISSGGASDTQYF. In nucleotides, the CDR3 is TGTGCCAGCTCACCGATATCTTCTGGAGGGGCCTCAGATACGCAGTATTTT.

The CDR3 region has the DNA TGTGCCAGTAGCGCCCCCAGGCAGGGCTCTGGAAACACCATATATTTT. Translation gives CASSAPRQGSGNTIYF. The chain couples TRBV19 to TRBJ1-3; tentatively, D is TRBD1 (5 bases). Germline CDR1 is LNHDA and CDR2 is SQIVND (reference sequence). The V gene lost 6 bases and the J gene lost 0 bases, with 15 bases spanning the gap. The CDR3 runs to 16 residues.

The J gene is TRBJ1-6, the V gene TRBV7-4; D perhaps matches TRBD1 (6 bases). Germline CDR1 reads SGHVT; CDR2 reads SQSDAQ. The CDR3 covers 15 residues. Trimming cost V 1 base and J 7 bases, with 11 bases left between them. Here the CDR3 reads CASSLEQGFNSPLHF. The CDR3 DNA reads TGTGCCAGCAGCTTAGAGCAGGGGTTCAATTCACCCCTCCACTTT.

The chain combines TRBV5-1 with TRBJ1-5, with D unresolved. The CDR3 length is 13 residues. Between the trimmed V and J ends, which lost 4 bases and 4 bases, there was a span of 9 bases. From germline, CDR1 is SGHRS and CDR2 YFSETQ. CDR3 in amino acids: CASSPSTNQPQHF. The CDR3 DNA reads TGCGCCAGCAGCCCCTCGACAAATCAGCCCCAGCATTTT.

The gene calls are TRBV7-2 and TRBJ2-2; 9 bases align to TRBD2. CDR1 SGHTA and CDR2 FQGNSA come from the germline V gene. The junction had 3 bases not matched to a gene; V was cut back by 0 bases and J by 4 bases. CDR3 size: 16 residues. In nucleotides, the CDR3 is TGTGCCAGCAGCTTAGCCGCTAGCGGGGTCACCGGGGAGCTGTTTTTT. This codes for CASSLAASGVTGELFF.

The V gene is TRBV2, the J gene TRBJ1-5; D not resolved. Germline-derived CDR1 and CDR2 are SNHLY and FYNNEI. V was pared by 6 bases and J by 0 bases, with 6 bases between. The CDR3 is 13 amino acids. The CDR3: CASREGSNQPQHF. The CDR3 DNA reads TGTGCCAGCAGGGAGGGTAGCAATCAGCCCCAGCATTTT.

V is TRBV19 and J is TRBJ1-1; D is perhaps TRBD1 (5 bases). V was pared by 1 base and J by 0 bases, with 9 bases between. Germline V lookup: CDR1 LNHDA, CDR2 SQIVND (reference sequence). The CDR3 is 15 residues long. The CDR3 nucleotides are TGTGCCAGTAGTATAGGGGGACGGCTGAACACTGAAGCTTTCTTT. Residues: CASSIGGRLNTEAFF.

The chain employs TRBV7-2 and TRBJ1-2; 7 bases are a match to TRBD1. With V trimmed by 1 base and J by 6 bases, 14 bases remained unmatched. The CDR3 sequence is 17 residues long. CDR1 SGHTA and CDR2 FQGNSA come from the germline V gene. In nucleotides, the CDR3 is TGTGCCAGCAGCTTAGGGGGTCGAACAGGGGCTACGAATGGCTACACCTTC. This sequence encodes CASSLGGRTGATNGYTF.

In this sample, this clone turned up once. The gene calls are TRBV28 and TRBJ1-1, with D perhaps TRBD1 (5 bases). Germline-derived CDR1 and CDR2 are MDHEN and SYDVKM. This CDR3 comprises 14 residues. Trimming left V 3 bases short and J 0 bases short, with 8 bases between. CDR3 residues: CASSLAGMNTEAFF. CDR3 DNA: TGTGCCAGCAGTTTGGCAGGGATGAACACTGAAGCTTTCTTT.

The V call is TRBV5-4, the J call TRBJ2-7; perhaps TRBD1 as D (6 bases). CDR3 size: 13 residues. V was cut by 3 bases and J by 2 bases, with 9 bases left in between. CDR1 and CDR2 from the germline V gene are SGHNT and YYREEE (reference sequence). CDR3 sequence (DNA): TGTGCCAGCAGCTATGACAGGACCTACGAGCAGTACTTC. This sequence encodes CASSYDRTYEQYF. The full variable domain, rest sourced from reference TRBV5-4 and TRBJ2-7, is ETGVTQSPTHLIKTRGQQVTLRCSSQSGHNTVSWYQQALGQGPQFIFQYYREEENGRGNFPPRFSGLQFPNYSSELNVNALELDDSALYLCASSYDRTYEQYFGPGTRLTVT.

The chain is built from TRBV27 and TRBJ1-2; tentative D call: TRBD1 (5 bases). The CDR3 loop spans 13 amino acids. Trimming cost V 6 bases and J 5 bases, with 13 bases left between them. The germline CDR1 and CDR2 sequences are MNHEY and SMNVEV (reference sequence). The CDR3 loop reads CASRKTGGYGYTF. CDR3 sequence (DNA): TGTGCCAGCAGGAAGACCGGGGGGTATGGCTACACCTTC.

In nucleotides, the CDR3 is TGTGCCAGTAGTACCGGGACTACTTCGTACACCGGGGAGCTGTTTTTT. Encoded protein: CASSTGTTSYTGELFF. The V and J genes are TRBV19 and TRBJ2-2, with TRBD2 identical over 7 bases. The V gene end was trimmed by 4 bases and the J gene end by 3 bases; junction bases not matched to a gene: 8. The CDR3 consists of 16 residues. The germline V gene encodes CDR1 LNHDA and CDR2 SQIVND (reference sequence).

The gene calls are TRBV7-9 and TRBJ1-6, with a weak D call TRBD1 (6 bases). V shed 1 base and J shed 10 bases, with 8 bases lying between them. This CDR3 comprises 13 residues. Looked up from germline, CDR1 is SEHNR and CDR2 is FQNEAQ (reference sequence). CDR3 protein: CASSLEGGSPLHF. The CDR3 DNA is TGTGCCAGCAGCTTAGAGGGGGGGTCACCCCTCCACTTT.

This clone has more than one count but fewer than ten. V usage is TRBV19 and J usage is TRBJ1-1; a possible D gene is TRBD1 (5 bases). Trimming took off 8 bases at V and 5 bases at J, with 15 bases between the two ends. The CDR3 length is 13 residues. Germline values: CDR1 LNHDA, CDR2 SQIVND (reference sequence). The CDR3 spells CASRDQGSTEAFF. In DNA form, the CDR3 reads TGTGCCAGTCGAGACCAGGGATCGACTGAAGCTTTCTTT. Variable domain in full (rest from reference TRBV19 and TRBJ1-1): DGGITQSPKYLFRKEGQNVTLSCEQNLNHDAMYWYRQDPGQGLRLIYYSQIVNDFQKGDIAEGYSVSREKKESFPLTVTSAQKNPTAFYLCASRDQGSTEAFFGQGTRLTVV.

The V call is TRBV6-1, the J call TRBJ1-1, with unresolved D. Germline V CDR1 and CDR2: MNHNS, SASEGT. The CDR3 sequence is 14 residues long. The V gene lost 4 bases and the J gene lost 0 bases, with 9 bases spanning the gap. The CDR3 is CASSGEWMNTEAFF. In DNA form, the CDR3 reads TGTGCCAGCAGTGGGGAATGGATGAACACTGAAGCTTTCTTT.

CDR3 nucleotides: TGCAGCGTTGCCCGGGACAGCTACGAGCAGTACTTC. Its translation: CSVARDSYEQYF. The J gene is TRBJ2-7, the V gene TRBV29-1; TRBD1 aligns across 7 bases. The germline V gene has CDR1 SQVTM and CDR2 ANQGSEA. The CDR3 runs to 12 residues. The junction had 3 bases not matched to a gene; V was cut back by 4 bases and J by 3 bases.

This clone was seen more than once but under ten times. The rearrangement links TRBV2 to TRBJ1-4; 7 bases line up with TRBD1. V shed 6 bases and J 3 bases; nucleotides not matched to a gene: 7. The CDR3 length is 15 residues. The germline CDR1 and CDR2 sequences are SNHLY and FYNNEI. The CDR3 region is CASRNTGEANEKLFF. The CDR3 DNA reads TGTGCCAGCAGGAATACAGGGGAGGCTAATGAAAAACTGTTTTTT.

The V and J genes are TRBV6-6 and TRBJ2-3; TRBD2 is a possible D gene (6 bases). V gave up 0 bases and J gave up 3 bases, with 13 bases separating them. The germline gives CDR1 MNHNY, CDR2 SVGAGI (reference sequence). The length of the CDR3 is 16 residues. The DNA of the CDR3 is TGTGCCAGCAGTTACTCGCATGCCGGGGGTACAGATACGCAGTATTTT. It translates to CASSYSHAGGTDTQYF.

The CDR3 DNA reads as TGTGCCAGCCGTCCCGGGACTAATCAGCCCCAGCATTTT. This sequence encodes CASRPGTNQPQHF. The rearrangement links TRBV6-1 to TRBJ1-5; D possibly corresponds to TRBD1 (5 bases). V was pared by 8 bases and J by 4 bases, with 12 bases between. Looked up from germline, CDR1 is MNHNS and CDR2 is SASEGT. The CDR3 runs 13 residues.

This clone came up a few times. The chain combines TRBV6-5 with TRBJ1-6, with 7 bases lining up with TRBD1. Germline V CDR1 and CDR2: MNHEY, SVGAGI. This CDR3 spans 15 amino acids. V lost 10 bases and J lost 10; bases outside the gene matches: 16. CDR3 amino acids: CATASGTARFSPLHF. CDR3 coding DNA: TGTGCCACTGCCTCCGGGACAGCGCGTTTCTCACCCCTCCACTTT.

V and J are TRBV7-2 and TRBJ1-1; D gene unclear. CDR3 length: 14 residues. CDR1 and CDR2 from the germline V gene are SGHTA and FQGNSA. Trimming cost V 5 bases and J 5 bases, with 15 bases left between them. The CDR3 is CASSQDPRGTEAFF. CDR3 coding DNA: TGTGCCAGCAGCCAAGACCCCCGCGGAACTGAAGCTTTCTTT.

The chain joins TRBV27 to TRBJ1-1, with 8 nucleotides matching TRBD1. The CDR3 spans 13 residues. Germline loops: CDR1 MNHEY, CDR2 SMNVEV (reference sequence). Unmatched junction bases numbered 4, after V lost 6 bases and J lost 4 bases. CDR3 bases: TGTGCCAGCAGCATCAGGGGGCTCACTGAAGCTTTCTTT. Protein sequence: CASSIRGLTEAFF.